This T cell receptor beta chain was observed in a study of blood T cells in healthy people across ages. In the study overall: When template switching was applied, about one barcoded beta molecule was captured per two T cells. Study conclusions and caveats: Naive CD4+ cell counts and diversity both ran higher in long-lived than in aged donors.

This clonotype was found many times. Its target is not known. Samples each had at least 5 micrograms of total RNA extracted. CDR1 is SGHTA, CDR2 FQGNSA, per germline. Trimming at V came to 4 bases and at J to 4 bases, leaving 8 bases not matched to a gene. This CDR3 is 15 amino acids long. PCR was performed a second time for roughly 7 to 11 cycles using a sample-barcoded 5' primer and a J-beta primer mix. A tag from a template-switch adaptor with 12 random nucleotides marked each cDNA molecule. Each CDR3 protein is one row after TCRdb ran MiXCR on the 5' RACE reads. The data show 1.5 million to 2 million distinct CDR3 sequences, with 40% to 55% seen just once and over 2% held by the top ten.

The receptor was isolated from a woman aged 40 to 50 in good health. The specimen was blood. The chain carries TRBV7-2 and TRBJ2-3; 7 nucleotides line up with TRBD1. The CDR3 here is CASSSRQGVSDTQYF. The CDR3 coding sequence is TGTGCCAGCAGCTCCCGACAGGGTGTATCAGATACGCAGTATTTT.